These T cell receptor beta chains were read from a single sample in a study of Ad26.COV2.S vaccination and SARS-CoV-2 variants. The method was immunoSEQ multiplex PCR; TCRdb's version includes in-frame clones alone and lacks a portion of them. Seen here are roughly 510,000 clones, 87% observed once, and the top ten hold 10% to 15%. This sample comprised peripheral blood, obtained in a trial of Ad26.COV2.S vaccine versus placebo. The receptors derive from a person between 18 and 59 years old who received the Ad26.COV2.S COVID-19 vaccine or a placebo. CDR3s include the opening cysteine and the closing phenylalanine or tryptophan. The order of the fields is J gene, D gene, V gene, clone size, CDR3 protein, CDR3 DNA. D genes are given only for firm matches. Size is omitted from some rows. Given values are once, few, many or a class for expanded clones.

TRBJ1-2,NA,TRBV9,NA,CASSVTSGTGYTF,TGTGCCAGCAGCGTAACATCAGGGACTGGCTACACCTTC
TRBJ2-2,NA,TRBV2,NA,CASSEALRRGTGELFF,TGTGCCAGCAGTGAAGCGCTTCGCAGGGGCACGGGGGAGCTGTTTTTT
TRBJ2-2,NA,TRBV6-4,NA,CASSGTEQNTGELFF,TGTGCCAGCAGCGGAACCGAACAAAACACCGGGGAGCTGTTTTTT
TRBJ2-1,NA,TRBV3-1/TRBV3-2,NA,CASSRSGEQFF,TGTGCCAGCAGCCGGAGCGGTGAGCAGTTCTTC
TRBJ2-1,NA,TRBV15,NA,CATTGGRYNEQFF,TGTGCCACCACCGGGGGCCGGTACAATGAGCAGTTCTTC
TRBJ2-3,NA,TRBV5-1,NA,CATRQDPSTDTQYF,TGCGCCACCCGACAGGACCCTAGCACAGATACGCAGTATTTT
TRBJ2-1,TRBD2,TRBV5-1,NA,CASSPGMSSGNNEQFF,TGCGCCAGCAGCCCAGGGATGTCTAGCGGGAACAATGAGCAGTTCTTC
TRBJ2-7,NA,TRBV19,NA,CASSSSYEQYF,TGTGCCAGTAGTTCCTCCTACGAGCAGTACTTC
TRBJ1-2,TRBD1,TRBV13,NA,CASSFPGTDYGYTF,TGTGCCAGCAGCTTTCCTGGGACAGACTATGGCTACACCTTC
TRBJ1-2,NA,TRBV28,NA,CASSLSSYGYTF,TGTGCCAGCAGTTTGAGCTCATATGGCTACACCTTC
TRBJ2-4,NA,TRBV7-2,NA,CASSLASRMGAKNIQYF,TGTGCCAGCAGCTTAGCTTCCAGAATGGGAGCCAAAAACATTCAGTACTTC
TRBJ1-4,NA,TRBV7-8,NA,CASSHPRGAELFF,TGTGCCAGCAGCCACCCCAGGGGTGCGGAACTGTTTTTT
TRBJ1-6,NA,TRBV19,NA,CASSISSGSPLHF,TGTGCCAGTAGTATAAGTTCGGGGTCACCCCTCCACTTT
TRBJ2-2,TRBD2,TRBV11-3,NA,CASSSRLAGVTNTGELFF,TGTGCCAGCAGCTCCCGACTAGCGGGTGTGACGAACACCGGGGAGCTGTTTTTT
TRBJ2-1,NA,TRBV6-5,NA,CASSPPRKAINEQFF,TGTGCCAGCAGTCCCCCCCGGAAGGCCATCAATGAGCAGTTCTTC
TRBJ2-5,NA,TRBV5-4,NA,CASSSQGIGETQYF,TGTGCCAGCAGCTCTCAGGGGATAGGAGAGACCCAGTACTTC
TRBJ1-1,NA,TRBV7-9,NA,CASSHRTQLQNTEAFF,TGTGCCAGCAGCCATCGGACCCAGCTCCAGAACACTGAAGCTTTCTTT
TRBJ2-5,TRBD2,TRBV30,NA,CAWSGLAGGTRETQYF,TGTGCCTGGAGTGGGCTAGCGGGAGGCACACGGGAGACCCAGTACTTC
TRBJ1-6,NA,TRBV6-1,NA,CASSEALDNSPLHF,TGTGCCAGCAGTGAAGCGCTGGATAATTCACCCCTCCACTTT
TRBJ1-3,NA,TRBV20-1,NA,CSASGGTRGNTIYF,TGCAGTGCTAGTGGAGGGACGCGCGGAAACACCATATATTTT
TRBJ1-1,NA,TRBV24-1,once,CATSDLYSEAFF,TGTGCCACCAGTGATTTGTACTCTGAAGCTTTCTTT
TRBJ2-1,NA,TRBV11-3,NA,CASSQGAIEQFF,TGTGCCAGCAGCCAGGGAGCGATAGAGCAGTTCTTC
TRBJ1-2,NA,TRBV30,NA,CAWSSAAGGNYGYTF,TGTGCCTGGAGTAGCGCAGCCGGCGGGAACTATGGCTACACCTTC
TRBJ1-2,NA,TRBV18,NA,CASSPLPGTNYGYTF,TGTGCCAGCTCACCACTGCCGGGGACCAACTATGGCTACACCTTC
TRBJ1-1,NA,TRBV7-2,NA,CASSLASGGGMNTEAFF,TGTGCCAGCAGCTTAGCTTCGGGGGGAGGAATGAACACTGAAGCTTTCTTT
TRBJ1-2,NA,TRBV27,NA,CASSFRDNYGYTF,TGTGCCAGCAGTTTCCGAGACAACTATGGCTACACCTTC
TRBJ2-5,NA,TRBV19,NA,CASRGTDRETQYF,TGTGCCAGTAGGGGGACCGATCGGGAGACCCAGTACTTC
TRBJ1-6,NA,TRBV5-4,NA,CASSPYGPRGLSPLHF,TGTGCCAGCAGCCCGTACGGGCCCCGGGGTCTTTCACCCCTCCACTTT
TRBJ2-1,TRBD2,TRBV9,NA,CASSLAGTYNEQFF,TGTGCCAGCAGCCTAGCGGGTACCTACAATGAGCAGTTCTTC
TRBJ1-5,TRBD1,TRBV27,NA,CASIARLGTGVSQPQHF,TGTGCCAGCATTGCGAGGCTGGGGACAGGGGTTTCTCAGCCCCAGCATTTT
TRBJ2-3,TRBD1,TRBV24-1,NA,CATSDGFRDSHSTGTDTQYF,TGTGCCACCAGTGATGGATTCCGGGACAGCCACTCTACCGGCACAGATACGCAGTATTTT
TRBJ2-7,NA,TRBV28,NA,CASSLGQPSYEQYF,TGTGCCAGCAGTTTAGGGCAGCCTTCCTACGAGCAGTACTTC
TRBJ2-1,NA,TRBV28,NA,CASPPTPGGVPYNEQFF,TGTGCCAGCCCTCCCACCCCGGGGGGCGTACCCTACAATGAGCAGTTCTTC
TRBJ1-1,NA,TRBV5-4,few,CASSLDIKRNTEAFF,TGTGCCAGCAGCTTGGATATCAAAAGGAACACTGAAGCTTTCTTT
TRBJ1-2,NA,TRBV4-3,NA,CASSQDSGLGYGYTF,TGCGCCAGCAGCCAAGATTCGGGGCTGGGCTATGGCTACACCTTC
TRBJ2-7,TRBD2,TRBV28,NA,CASSLLAGHIDGDEQYF,TGTGCCAGCAGTTTACTAGCGGGACATATCGACGGGGACGAGCAGTACTTC
TRBJ1-4,NA,TRBV18,few,CASSLGKEKLFF,TGTGCCAGCTCCCTGGGGAAGGAAAAACTGTTTTTT
TRBJ1-6,NA,TRBV6-5,NA,CASSFQGPNSPLHF,TGTGCCAGCAGTTTTCAGGGGCCGAATTCACCCCTCCACTTT
TRBJ1-3,NA,TRBV25-1,NA,CASSVTGAGNTIYF,TGTGCCAGCAGTGTTACGGGGGCAGGAAACACCATATATTTT
TRBJ1-1,NA,TRBV3-1/TRBV3-2,NA,CASSQEWRGSETEAFF,TGTGCCAGCAGCCAAGAGTGGCGGGGATCGGAAACTGAAGCTTTCTTT
TRBJ2-7,NA,TRBV12-3/TRBV12-4,NA,CASRGRGEQYF,TGTGCCAGCAGGGGAAGGGGCGAGCAGTACTTC
TRBJ2-7,NA,TRBV11-1,NA,CASSRSARYEQYF,TGTGCCAGCAGCCGATCGGCCAGGTACGAGCAGTACTTC
TRBJ1-2,NA,TRBV5-3,NA,CATPSADYGYTF,TGTGCCACCCCGTCGGCGGATTATGGCTACACCTTC
TRBJ2-2,TRBD2,TRBV5-4,NA,CASSIMGGRGTGELFF,TGTGCCAGCAGCATAATGGGCGGGAGGGGGACCGGGGAGCTGTTTTTT
TRBJ2-5,NA,TRBV19,NA,CASSKVLGETQYF,TGTGCCAGTAGTAAAGTATTAGGGGAGACCCAGTACTTC
TRBJ2-3,NA,TRBV11-2,once,CASSRTGGTDTQYF,TGTGCCAGCAGCCGCACCGGGGGCACAGATACGCAGTATTTT
TRBJ2-7,NA,TRBV19,NA,CASTPTGATYEQYF,TGTGCCAGTACCCCGACAGGAGCCACCTACGAGCAGTACTTC
TRBJ2-7,NA,TRBV9,NA,CASSVAPGWEQYF,TGTGCCAGCAGCGTAGCCCCCGGTTGGGAGCAGTACTTC
TRBJ2-7,NA,TRBV3-1/TRBV3-2,NA,CASSQELPYEQYF,TGTGCCAGCAGCCAAGAGTTGCCCTACGAGCAGTACTTC
TRBJ2-7,NA,TRBV27,NA,CASSLSRDGAYEQYF,TGTGCCAGCAGTTTATCGCGGGATGGGGCCTACGAGCAGTACTTC
TRBJ1-1,TRBD1,TRBV4-3,NA,CASSQDPTGGYEDTEAFF,TGCGCCAGCAGCCAAGACCCCACAGGGGGCTATGAGGACACTGAAGCTTTCTTT
TRBJ2-2,NA,TRBV2,NA,CARGWTANTGELFF,TGTGCCAGAGGCTGGACAGCGAACACCGGGGAGCTGTTTTTT
TRBJ1-5,NA,TRBV7-8,NA,CASSPQRGDQPQHF,TGTGCCAGCAGCCCACAGAGGGGGGATCAGCCCCAGCATTTT
TRBJ1-6,NA,TRBV10-3,NA,CAIQAGPYNSPLHF,TGTGCCATCCAAGCCGGGCCGTATAATTCACCCCTCCACTTT
TRBJ2-7,TRBD1,TRBV28,NA,CASSRLGQGQGEQYF,TGTGCCAGCAGTCGACTGGGACAGGGTCAGGGCGAGCAGTACTTC
TRBJ2-1,NA,TRBV7-3,NA,CASSFGGLESYNEQFF,TGTGCCAGCAGCTTCGGCGGGTTGGAATCCTACAATGAGCAGTTCTTC
TRBJ1-2,NA,TRBV6-2/TRBV6-3,NA,CASSLPNYGYTF,TGTGCCAGCAGTCTACCTAACTATGGCTACACCTTC
TRBJ1-5,NA,TRBV6-6,once,CASSYPAGQPQHF,TGTGCCAGCAGTTACCCCGCAGGCCAGCCCCAGCATTTT